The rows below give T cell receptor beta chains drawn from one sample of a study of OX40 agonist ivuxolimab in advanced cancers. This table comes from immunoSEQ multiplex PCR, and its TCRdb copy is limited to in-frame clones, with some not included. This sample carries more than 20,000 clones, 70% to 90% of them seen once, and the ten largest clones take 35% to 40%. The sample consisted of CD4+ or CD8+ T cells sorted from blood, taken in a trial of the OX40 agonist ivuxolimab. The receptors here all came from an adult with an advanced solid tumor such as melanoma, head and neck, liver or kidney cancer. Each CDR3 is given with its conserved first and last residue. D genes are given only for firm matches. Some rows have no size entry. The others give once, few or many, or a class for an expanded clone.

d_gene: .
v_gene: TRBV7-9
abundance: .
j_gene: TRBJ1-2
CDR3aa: CASSSPDDGKEYGYTF
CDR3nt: TGTGCCAGCAGCTCACCCGATGACGGGAAAGAATATGGCTACACCTTC

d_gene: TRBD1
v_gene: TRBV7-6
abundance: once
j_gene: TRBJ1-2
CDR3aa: CASSTRTGANYGYTF
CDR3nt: TGTGCCAGCAGCACGCGGACAGGGGCTAACTATGGCTACACCTTC

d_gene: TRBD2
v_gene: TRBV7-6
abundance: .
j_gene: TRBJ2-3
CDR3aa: CASSLVLAGGTDTQYF
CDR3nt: TGTGCCAGCAGCTTAGTACTAGCGGGGGGCACAGATACGCAGTATTTT

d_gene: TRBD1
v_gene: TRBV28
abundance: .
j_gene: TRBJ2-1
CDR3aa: CASNVGDRDNEQFF
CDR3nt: TGTGCCAGCAACGTAGGGGACAGGGACAATGAGCAGTTCTTC

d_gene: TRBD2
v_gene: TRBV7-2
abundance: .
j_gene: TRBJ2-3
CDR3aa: CASSFAGGTDTQYF
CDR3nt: TGTGCCAGCAGCTTTGCGGGGGGAACAGATACGCAGTATTTT

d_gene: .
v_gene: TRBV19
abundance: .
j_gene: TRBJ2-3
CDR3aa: CASSPTGFGGTDTQYF
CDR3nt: TGTGCCAGTAGTCCGACAGGTTTTGGAGGCACAGATACGCAGTATTTT

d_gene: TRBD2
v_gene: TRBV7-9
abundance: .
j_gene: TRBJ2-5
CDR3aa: CASYGTSGGETQYF
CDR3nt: TGTGCCAGCTACGGGACTAGCGGGGGAGAGACCCAGTACTTC

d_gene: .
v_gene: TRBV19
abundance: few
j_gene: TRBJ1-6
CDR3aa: CASTRLETDNSPLHF
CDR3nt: TGTGCCAGTACCAGACTTGAGACCGATAATTCACCCCTCCACTTT

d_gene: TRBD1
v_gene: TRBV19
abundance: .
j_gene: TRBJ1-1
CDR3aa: CASRGAGGSEAFF
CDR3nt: TGTGCCAGTAGGGGGGCAGGGGGGTCTGAAGCTTTCTTT

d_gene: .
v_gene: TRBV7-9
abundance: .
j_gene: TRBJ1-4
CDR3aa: CASSLANYLDEKLFF
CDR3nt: TGTGCCAGCAGCTTAGCGAACTATCTAGATGAAAAACTGTTTTTT

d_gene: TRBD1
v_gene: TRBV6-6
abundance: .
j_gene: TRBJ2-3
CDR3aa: CASRLNTGGEDTQYF
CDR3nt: TGTGCCAGCAGGCTAAACACAGGGGGTGAAGATACGCAGTATTTT

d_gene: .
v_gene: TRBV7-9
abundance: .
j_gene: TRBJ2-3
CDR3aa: CASQPEALYTQYF
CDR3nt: TGTGCCAGCCAACCCGAGGCCCTTTATACGCAGTATTTT

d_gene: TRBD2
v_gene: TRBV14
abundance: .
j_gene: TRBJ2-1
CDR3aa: CASSQWASGYNEQFF
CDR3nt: TGTGCCAGCAGCCAATGGGCTAGCGGCTACAATGAGCAGTTCTTC

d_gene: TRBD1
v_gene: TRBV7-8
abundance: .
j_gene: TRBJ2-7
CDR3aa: CASSLGDTGQGNEQYF
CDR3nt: TGTGCCAGCAGCTTAGGAGACACGGGACAGGGAAACGAGCAGTACTTC

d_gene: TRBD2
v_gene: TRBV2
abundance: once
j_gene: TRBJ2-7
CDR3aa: CASSEAGRVWEQYF
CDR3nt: TGTGCCAGCAGTGAAGCAGGGAGGGTTTGGGAGCAGTACTTC

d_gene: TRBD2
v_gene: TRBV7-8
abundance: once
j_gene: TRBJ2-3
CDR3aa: CASSVTGGQKDTQYF
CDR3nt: TGTGCCAGCAGCGTAACGGGGGGGCAGAAAGATACGCAGTATTTT

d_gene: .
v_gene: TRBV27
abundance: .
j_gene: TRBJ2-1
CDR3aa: CASGDRGEQFF
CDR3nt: TGTGCCAGCGGCGATAGGGGGGAGCAGTTCTTC

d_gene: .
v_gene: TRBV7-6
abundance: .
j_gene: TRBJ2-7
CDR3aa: CASSLVVESTTEQYF
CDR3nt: TGTGCCAGCAGCTTAGTAGTTGAGTCGACGACCGAGCAGTACTTC

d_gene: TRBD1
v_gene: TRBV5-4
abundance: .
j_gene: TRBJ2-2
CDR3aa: CASSPGTGGSNTGELFF
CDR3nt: TGTGCCAGCAGCCCCGGGACAGGGGGCTCGAACACCGGGGAGCTGTTTTTT

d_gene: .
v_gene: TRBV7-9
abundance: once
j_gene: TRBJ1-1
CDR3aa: CASSPRDKAFF
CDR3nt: TGTGCCAGCAGCCCGAGGGACAAGGCTTTCTTT

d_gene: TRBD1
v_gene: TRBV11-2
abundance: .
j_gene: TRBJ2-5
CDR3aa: CASSGQGAETQYF
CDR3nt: TGTGCCAGCAGCGGACAGGGGGCCGAGACCCAGTACTTC

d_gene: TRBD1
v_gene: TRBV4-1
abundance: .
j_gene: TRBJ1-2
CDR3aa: CASSPLGQAYGYTF
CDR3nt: TGCGCCAGCAGCCCCTTAGGACAGGCCTATGGCTACACCTTC

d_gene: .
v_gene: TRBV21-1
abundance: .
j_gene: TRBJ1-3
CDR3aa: CASSILAAPSGNTIYF
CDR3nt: TGTGCCAGCAGCATCCTGGCTGCTCCCTCTGGAAACACCATATATTTT

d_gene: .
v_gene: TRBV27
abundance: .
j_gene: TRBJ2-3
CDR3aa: CASSLFAGSTDTQYF
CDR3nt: TGTGCCAGCAGTTTGTTTGCGGGGAGCACAGATACGCAGTATTTT

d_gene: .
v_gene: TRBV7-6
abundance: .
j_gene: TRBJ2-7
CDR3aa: CASSRWDPNYEQYF
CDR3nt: TGTGCCAGCAGTCGGTGGGACCCCAACTACGAGCAGTACTTC

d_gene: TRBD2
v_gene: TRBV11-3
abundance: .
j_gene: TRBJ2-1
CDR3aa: CASSLAGGKNEQFF
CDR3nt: TGTGCCAGCAGCTTAGCGGGGGGTAAAAATGAGCAGTTCTTC

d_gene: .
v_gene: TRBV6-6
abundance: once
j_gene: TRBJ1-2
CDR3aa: CASHISDSVGYTF
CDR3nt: TGTGCCAGCCACATCTCAGATTCGGTTGGCTACACCTTC

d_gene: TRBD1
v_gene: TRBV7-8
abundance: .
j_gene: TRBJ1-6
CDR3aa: CASSHGTGRDNSPLHF
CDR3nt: TGTGCCAGCAGCCATGGGACAGGGAGGGATAATTCACCCCTCCACTTT

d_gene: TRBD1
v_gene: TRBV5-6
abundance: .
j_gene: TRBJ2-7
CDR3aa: CASSFTGQGSQSYEQYF
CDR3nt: TGTGCCAGCAGTTTCACGGGACAGGGGTCTCAATCCTACGAGCAGTACTTC